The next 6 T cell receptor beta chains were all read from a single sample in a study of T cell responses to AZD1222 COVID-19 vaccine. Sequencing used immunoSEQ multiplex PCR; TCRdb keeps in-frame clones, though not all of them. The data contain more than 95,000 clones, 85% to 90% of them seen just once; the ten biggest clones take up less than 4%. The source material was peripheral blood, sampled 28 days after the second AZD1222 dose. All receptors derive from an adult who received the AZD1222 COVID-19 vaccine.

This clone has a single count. DNA for the CDR3: TGTGCCAGTAGTATAAGCACGACCGGGGAGCTGTTTTTT. Amino acids: CASSISTTGELFF. The V and J genes are TRBV19 and TRBJ2-2; D is unresolved. Trimming pared 2 bases from V and 5 bases from J, leaving 6 bases between. CDR3 length: 13 amino acids. CDR1 is LNHDA, CDR2 SQIVND, per germline (reference sequence).

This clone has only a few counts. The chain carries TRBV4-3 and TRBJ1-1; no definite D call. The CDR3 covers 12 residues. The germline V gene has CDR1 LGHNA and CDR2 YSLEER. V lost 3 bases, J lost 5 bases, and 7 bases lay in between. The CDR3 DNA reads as TGCGCCAGCAGCCAGGTTGGGACTGAAGCTTTCTTT. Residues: CASSQVGTEAFF.

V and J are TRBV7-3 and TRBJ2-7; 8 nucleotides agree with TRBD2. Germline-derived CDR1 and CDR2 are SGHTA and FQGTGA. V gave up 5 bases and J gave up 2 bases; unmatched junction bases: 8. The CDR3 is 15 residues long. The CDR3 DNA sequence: TGTGCCAGCAGCCCCGTGGCGGGAGGTGCCTACGAGCAGTACTTC. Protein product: CASSPVAGGAYEQYF.

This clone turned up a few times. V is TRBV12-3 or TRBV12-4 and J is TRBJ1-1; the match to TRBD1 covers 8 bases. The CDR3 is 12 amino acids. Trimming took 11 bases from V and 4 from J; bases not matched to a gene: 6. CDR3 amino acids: CASDRGGTEAFF. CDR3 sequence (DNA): TGTGCCTCCGACAGGGGAGGCACTGAAGCTTTCTTT.

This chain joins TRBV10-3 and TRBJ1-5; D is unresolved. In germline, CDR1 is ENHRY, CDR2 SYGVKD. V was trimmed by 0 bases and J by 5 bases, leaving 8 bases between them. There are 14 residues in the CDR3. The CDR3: CAISESRSDQPQHF. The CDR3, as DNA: TGTGCCATCAGTGAGTCTAGGTCCGATCAGCCCCAGCATTTT.

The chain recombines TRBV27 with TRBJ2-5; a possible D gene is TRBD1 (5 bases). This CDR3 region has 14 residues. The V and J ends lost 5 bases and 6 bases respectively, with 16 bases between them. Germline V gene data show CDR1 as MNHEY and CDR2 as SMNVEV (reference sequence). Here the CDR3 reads CASSRHPRAKTQYF. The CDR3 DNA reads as TGTGCCAGCAGTCGACACCCCAGGGCGAAGACCCAGTACTTC.